Shown below are 10 T cell receptor beta chains from a single sample sequenced in a study of response to subunit inactivated influenza vaccine. TCRdb re-called the RT-PCR reads with MiXCR, one entry per CDR3 protein. The table includes around 570,000 distinct CDR3 sequences, approximately 10% detected once. The same specimen was also included in a second study, on T cells expressing NK-cell markers. Per that paper: Template switching by 5'RACE with UMIs generated the TCR beta cDNA.

Here the sequenced sample was PBMCs from blood, taken on the day of vaccination. The receptor set was obtained from a man aged 45-60 years who received an inactivated influenza vaccine.

This clonotype was detected only a few times. The chain is built from TRBV5-1 and TRBJ2-5; D remains unclear. V lost 2 bases, J lost 4 bases, and 9 bases lay in between. CDR1 and CDR2 from the germline V gene are SGHRS and YFSETQ. The length of the CDR3 is 13 residues. The CDR3 is CASSFWGSETQYF. DNA of the CDR3: TGCGCCAGCAGCTTTTGGGGATCAGAGACCCAGTACTTC.

This clonotype was recorded a few times. The CDR3 loop reads CSARSPGGPDTQYF. The CDR3 DNA follows: TGCAGTGCTAGGTCCCCGGGGGGCCCAGATACGCAGTATTTT. The chain is built from TRBV20-1 and TRBJ2-3; possibly TRBD2 for D (7 bases). Germline lookup yields CDR1 DFQATT and CDR2 SNEGSKA (reference sequence). Trimming removed 3 bases from V and 4 bases from J, with 14 bases in between. The CDR3 has 14 residues.

This chain links TRBV10-3 with TRBJ2-7, with 7 bases that match TRBD2. V trimming: 10 bases; J trimming: 0 bases; junction bases outside the gene matches: 3. Germline V gene sequence: CDR1 ENHRY, CDR2 SYGVKD. The CDR3 is made up of 12 amino acids. In DNA form, the CDR3 reads TGTGCCAACGGGGGGTCCTCCTACGAGCAGTACTTC. Its protein is CANGGSSYEQYF.

This sequence joins TRBV28 and TRBJ1-5, with a tentative D call TRBD1 (6 bases). There are 15 residues in the CDR3. Germline V lookup: CDR1 MDHEN, CDR2 SYDVKM. V lost 5 bases and J 4 bases, leaving 15 bases between the germline ends. CDR3 residues: CASSILTGNNQPQHF. In nucleotides, the CDR3 is TGTGCCAGCAGTATTCTTACAGGGAATAATCAGCCCCAGCATTTT. Based on the CDR3 plus reference TRBV28 and TRBJ1-5, the full variable domain is DVKVTQSSRYLVKRTGEKVFLECVQDMDHENMFWYRQDPGLGLRLIYFSYDVKMKEKGDIPEGYSVSREKKERFSLILESASTNQTSMYLCASSILTGNNQPQHFGDGTRLSIL.

This clonotype was detected only a few times. The rearrangement links TRBV20-1 to TRBJ2-7, with 9 bases matching TRBD1. Germline V gene data show CDR1 as DFQATT and CDR2 as SNEGSKA (reference sequence). J was trimmed by 5 bases and V by 3 bases; bases with no gene match: 5. The CDR3 contains 13 residues. The CDR3 bases are TGCAGTGCTAGTGGGACAGGGATAGACGAGCAGTACTTC. This translates into CSASGTGIDEQYF.

This clonotype was observed at least ten times. The chain uses TRBV12-3 or TRBV12-4 and TRBJ2-3, with TRBD2 as a possible D gene (6 bases). This CDR3 has 14 amino acids. The V end was cut by 6 bases, the J end by 1 base, with 11 bases between. In nucleotides, the CDR3 is TGTGCCAGCAGGTGGGGGGTTGGCACAGATACGCAGTATTTT. Its translation: CASRWGVGTDTQYF.

This clonotype came up a few times. J is TRBJ2-1 and V is TRBV7-2; D may correspond to TRBD1 or TRBD2 (5 bases each). Deletions cut 4 bases from V and 5 bases from J, with 15 bases between. CDR1 and CDR2 (germline): SGHTA, FQGNSA. The CDR3 length is 15 residues. The CDR3: CASSWAGTRDNEQFF. The CDR3 DNA is TGTGCCAGCAGCTGGGCCGGGACCCGGGACAATGAGCAGTTCTTC.

This clonotype occurred a few times. The chain recombines TRBV15 with TRBJ2-7, with unresolved D. V gave up 0 bases and J gave up 2 bases, with 11 bases separating them. The CDR3 has 15 residues. Germline CDR1 LNHNV, CDR2 YYDKDF (reference sequence). Here the CDR3 reads CATSRDLGNAYEQYF. DNA for the CDR3: TGTGCCACCAGCAGAGATCTGGGGAACGCCTACGAGCAGTACTTC. Drawing the rest from reference TRBV15 and TRBJ2-7, the complete variable domain is DAMVIQNPRYQVTQFGKPVTLSCSQTLNHNVMYWYQQKSSQAPKLLFHYYDKDFNNEADTPDNFQSRRPNTSFCFLDIRSPGLGDTAMYLCATSRDLGNAYEQYFGPGTRLTVT.

The V gene is TRBV20-1, the J gene TRBJ2-1, with a possible D match to TRBD2 (7 bases). CDR3 length equals 17 residues. CDR1 DFQATT and CDR2 SNEGSKA come from the germline V gene (reference sequence). V lost 1 base and J lost 7, with 23 bases in between. The CDR3 loop reads CSARGALGAGVLNEQFF. DNA of the CDR3: TGCAGTGCTAGAGGGGCCTTGGGGGCGGGGGTTTTAAATGAGCAGTTCTTC.

The V and J genes are TRBV20-1 and TRBJ2-2, with TRBD2 matching over 8 bases. CDR1 is DFQATT, CDR2 SNEGSKA, per germline (reference sequence). The V segment lost 1 base and the J segment 5 bases; nucleotides outside the gene matches: 9. This CDR3 spans 16 amino acids. CDR3 nucleotides: TGCAGTGCTAGAGGGGGACTAGGAGGTATAACCGGGGAGCTGTTTTTT. Amino acid sequence: CSARGGLGGITGELFF.